This T cell receptor beta chain emerged from a study of T cells in Graves' hyperthyroidism and ophthalmopathy. Study-level information: At the time of initial diagnosis and before any treatment, peripheral blood was collected.

Amplified TCR beta CDR3 regions came from RNA transcripts. HTBI primers were employed in a first-round RT-PCR of the TCR CDR3. From the multiplex PCR reads, TCRdb called clonotypes with MiXCR, one entry per CDR3 protein. The table shows 500,000 or so distinct CDR3 sequences, with 15% to 20% occurring only once. V was pared by 3 bases and J by 1 base, with 11 bases between. The CDR3 loop spans 15 amino acids. Per germline, CDR1 SGDLS and CDR2 YYNGEE. This clonotype was observed once. Exclusion criteria comprised uncontrolled infection, other autoimmune disease, pregnancy or lactation. The chain carries TRBV9 and TRBJ1-3; D call uncertain. The sequenced sample consisted of blood. The clonotype was recovered from a young woman with Graves' ophthalmopathy. CDR3 coding DNA: TGTGCCAGCAGCGCCTCCCTGGGATCTGGAAACACCATATATTTT. Its translation: CASSASLGSGNTIYF.